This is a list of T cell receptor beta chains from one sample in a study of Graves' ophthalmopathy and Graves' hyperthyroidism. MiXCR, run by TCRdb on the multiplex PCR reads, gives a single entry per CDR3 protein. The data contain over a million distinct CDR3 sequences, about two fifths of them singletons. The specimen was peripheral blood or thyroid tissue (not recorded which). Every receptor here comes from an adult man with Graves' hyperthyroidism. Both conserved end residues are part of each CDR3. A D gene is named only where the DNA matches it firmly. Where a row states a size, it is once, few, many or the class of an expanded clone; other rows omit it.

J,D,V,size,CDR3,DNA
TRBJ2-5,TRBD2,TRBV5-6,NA,CASSFPRAVAGQETQYF,TGTGCCAGCAGCTTCCCCAGGGCGGTAGCGGGCCAAGAGACCCAGTACTTC
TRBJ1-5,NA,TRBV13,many,CASSRERAQPQHF,TGTGCCAGCAGCCGGGAACGAGCTCAGCCCCAGCATTTT
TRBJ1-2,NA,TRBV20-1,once,CSAIVGYTF,TGCAGCGCGATTGTTGGCTACACCTTC
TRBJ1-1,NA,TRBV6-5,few,CASSYSAGAATEAFF,TGTGCCAGCAGTTACTCAGCAGGGGCGGCCACTGAAGCTTTCTTT
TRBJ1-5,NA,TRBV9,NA,CASSEDGYQPQHF,TGCGCCAGCAGTGAGGACGGTTATCAGCCCCAGCATTTT
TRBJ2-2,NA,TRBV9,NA,CASSVGASPGELFF,TGTGCCAGCAGCGTAGGTGCGTCGCCCGGGGAGCTGTTTTTT
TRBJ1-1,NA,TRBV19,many,CASRKDTEAFF,TGTGCCAGTAGAAAGGACACTGAAGCTTTCTTT
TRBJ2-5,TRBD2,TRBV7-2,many,CASSPAGLAGRETQYF,TGTGCCAGCAGCCCCGCGGGACTAGCGGGAAGGGAGACCCAGTACTTC
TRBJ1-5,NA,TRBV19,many,CASNAGLREPQHF,TGTGCCAGTAACGCGGGACTCAGGGAGCCCCAGCATTTT
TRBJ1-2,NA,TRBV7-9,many,CASSLAVRLYGYTF,TGTGCCAGCAGCTTAGCTGTCAGGCTCTATGGCTACACCTTC
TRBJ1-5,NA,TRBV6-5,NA,CASSGVTGHQPQHF,TGTGCCAGCAGTGGGGTAACAGGGCATCAGCCCCAGCATTTT
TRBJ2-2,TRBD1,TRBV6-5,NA,CASMDRGFTGELFF,TGTGCCAGCATGGACAGGGGATTCACCGGGGAGCTGTTTTTT
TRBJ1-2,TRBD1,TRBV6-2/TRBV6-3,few,CASSYPTGALYDGYTF,TGTGCCAGCAGTTACCCTACAGGGGCCCTATATGATGGCTACACCTTC